This TCR beta chain was recorded in a study of cytomegalovirus exposure and HLA in healthy donors. Study-level results: The sole available immune exposure information was CMV serostatus.

A multiplex PCR was run with 60 Vbeta primers and 13 Jbeta primers. The table came from immunoSEQ multiplex PCR; TCRdb's copy has only in-frame clones and leaves some out. Of 150,000 to 200,000 clones in the sample, around three quarters were seen once. Trimming took off 5 bases at V and 4 bases at J, with 12 bases between the two ends. Germline assignment: CDR1 SGHTA and CDR2 FQGNSA. This CDR3 has 13 residues. On this clone: Its antigen remains unidentified.

The gene calls are TRBV7-2 and TRBJ2-7, with D maybe TRBD1 (6 bases). Sequenced sample: PBMCs. The clonotype originates from a woman in her 30s in good health and CMV-seropositive. The CDR3 bases are TGTGCCAGCAGCCCAGGGGTGGCTTACGAGCAGTACTTC. It encodes CASSPGVAYEQYF.